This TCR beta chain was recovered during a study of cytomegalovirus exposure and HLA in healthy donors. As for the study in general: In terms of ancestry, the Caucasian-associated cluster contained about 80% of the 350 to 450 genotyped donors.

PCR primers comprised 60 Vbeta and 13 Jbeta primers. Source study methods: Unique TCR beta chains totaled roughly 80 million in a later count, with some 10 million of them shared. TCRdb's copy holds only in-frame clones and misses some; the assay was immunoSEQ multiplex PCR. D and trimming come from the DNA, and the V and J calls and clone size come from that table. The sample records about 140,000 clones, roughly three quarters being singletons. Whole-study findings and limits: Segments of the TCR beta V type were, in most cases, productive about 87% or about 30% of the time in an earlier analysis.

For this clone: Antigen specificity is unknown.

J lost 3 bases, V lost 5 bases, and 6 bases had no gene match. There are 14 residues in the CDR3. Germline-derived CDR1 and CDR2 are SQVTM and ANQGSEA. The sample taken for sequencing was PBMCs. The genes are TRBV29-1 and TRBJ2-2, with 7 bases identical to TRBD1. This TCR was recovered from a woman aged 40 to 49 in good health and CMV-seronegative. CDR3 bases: TGCAGCGTTCTGATCCAGGGGGACACCGGGGAGCTGTTTTTT. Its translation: CSVLIQGDTGELFF.